Listed below are T cell receptor beta chains from one sample, sequenced in a study of shared clonotypes between healthy human individuals. TCRdb keeps only in-frame clones here, not all; method: immunoSEQ multiplex PCR. The table has about 1.1 million clones, 75% to 80% seen once. The specimen was memory CD4+ T cells from PBMCs. These receptors came from a man in his late teens or twenties in good health. Some clones in this sample may be carry-over from other donors' samples. CDR3s include the opening cysteine and the closing phenylalanine or tryptophan. D genes are given only for firm matches. Size tells how often a clone was seen (once, few, many) or the class of an expanded clone, and some rows leave it out.

>TRBJ1-3|-|-|TRBV6-1
TGTGCCAGCAGTGTTGGGGCGCGAGGAAACACCATATATTTT
CASSVGARGNTIYF
>TRBJ1-5|-|-|TRBV27
TGTGCCAGCAGTTTATCGGGGCGGAACAATCAGCCCCAGCATTTT
CASSLSGRNNQPQHF
>TRBJ2-5|-|-|TRBV5-6
TGTGCCAGCAGCTTTATCTCGACAGGTACCGAGACCCAGTACTTC
CASSFISTGTETQYF
>TRBJ2-2|-|-|TRBV29-1
TGCAGCGTTGGGGTCGGGAGAGTGGGAACCGGGGAGCTGTTTTTT
CSVGVGRVGTGELFF
>TRBJ1-2|-|-|TRBV7-9
TGTGCCAGCAGCCGACCAGGCGACGCCGTCGTCTATGGCTACACCTTC
CASSRPGDAVVYGYTF
>TRBJ1-2|-|-|TRBV9
TGTGCCAGCAGCGGTGACGGTCCAGTTATCTTC
CASSGDGPVIF
>TRBJ2-3|TRBD2|-|TRBV15
TGTGCCACCAGCAGTGGGACTAGCGGCGGCACAGATACGCAGTATTTT
CATSSGTSGGTDTQYF
>TRBJ1-1|TRBD1|-|TRBV9
TGTGCCAGCAGCCCTCGGGACAGGAAAAACACTGAAGCTTTCTTT
CASSPRDRKNTEAFF
>TRBJ1-2|TRBD1|-|TRBV7-2
TGTGCCAGCAGTCCCTCGATACAGGGGCGATATGGCTACACCTTC
CASSPSIQGRYGYTF
>TRBJ2-5|-|-|TRBV5-6
TGTGCCAGCACTGAGGTCGACGGGCCCCGGGACCAAGAGACCCAGTACTTC
CASTEVDGPRDQETQYF
>TRBJ2-6|-|-|TRBV2
TGTGCCAGCAGTGAAGGGAGGTTCTCTGGGGCCAACGTCCTGACTTTC
CASSEGRFSGANVLTF
>TRBJ2-7|-|-|TRBV29-1
TGCAGCGTTGCCGCGGGGGCCCCACCTAAAAGTTACGAGCAGTACTTC
CSVAAGAPPKSYEQYF
>TRBJ1-4|-|-|TRBV4-2
TGTGCCAGCAGCCGCCAACAGGGAGTTAATGAAAAACTGTTTTTT
CASSRQQGVNEKLFF
>TRBJ1-6|-|-|TRBV6-5
TGTGCCAGCAGTTACTCGAGGGAAAGCACCCTCCACTTT
CASSYSRESTLHF
>TRBJ2-7|-|-|TRBV2
TGTGCCAGCACCCCCAGTCGGGACACAATCTACGAGCAGTACTTC
CASTPSRDTIYEQYF
>TRBJ1-1|-|-|TRBV6-6
TGTGCCAGCAGTTACCGGCCGTACCAATTGAACACTGAAGCTTTCTTT
CASSYRPYQLNTEAFF
>TRBJ1-1|-|few|TRBV30
TGTGCCTGGAGTGTAATGGGGCGAGCTTTCTTT
CAWSVMGRAFF
>TRBJ1-5|-|once|TRBV6-1
TGTGCCAGCAGTGAGGTGCAGAATCAGCCCCAGCATTTT
CASSEVQNQPQHF
>TRBJ1-1|-|-|TRBV28
TGTGCCAGCAGTTTGGCAGGGTTTTTCTCAGCTTTCTTT
CASSLAGFFSAFF
>TRBJ1-1|TRBD1|few|TRBV7-9
TGTGCCAGCAGCGACCCCGGGACAGGGGCCGCGGGAACTGAAGCTTTCTTT
CASSDPGTGAAGTEAFF
>TRBJ1-3|TRBD1|-|TRBV4-3
TGCGCCAGCAGCCCGCAATGGGGACAGGGAGGAAACACCATATATTTT
CASSPQWGQGGNTIYF
>TRBJ2-1|TRBD2|-|TRBV5-1
TGCGCCAGCAGCTTGGAGAATCCGGGACTAGTGTGGCGTGAGCAGTTCTTC
CASSLENPGLVWREQFF
>TRBJ2-7|-|-|TRBV5-1
TGCGCCAGCAGCTTGGGTCGGGGGTTTAGAACTGCCGAGCAGTACTTC
CASSLGRGFRTAEQYF
>TRBJ1-2|TRBD1|-|TRBV7-9
TGTGCCAGCAGCTTAGCGGGGACAGGGAGTGGAGGCTACACCTTC
CASSLAGTGSGGYTF
>TRBJ1-2|-|-|TRBV5-4
TGTGCCAGCAGCTTGGCCGGTCTGGCTCCCTATGGCTACACCTTC
CASSLAGLAPYGYTF
>TRBJ1-2|-|-|TRBV5-1
TGCGCCAGCAGCTTGGGCCCGCAGGACCTTGGCTACACCTTC
CASSLGPQDLGYTF
>TRBJ1-1|-|-|TRBV28
TGTGCCACCACCCCGGTGAGGGCGGAAGCTTTCTTT
CATTPVRAEAFF
>TRBJ2-5|-|-|TRBV6-1
TGTGCCAGTGTATGGGGAGACACCAAAGAGACCCAGTACTTC
CASVWGDTKETQYF
>TRBJ2-7|TRBD1|-|TRBV6-5
TGTGCCAGCAGTCTCGGGACAGGGGGCTCCGAGCAGTACTTC
CASSLGTGGSEQYF
>TRBJ2-3|TRBD1|-|TRBV9
TGTGCCAGCAACAAGGGGGCGACGACAGATACGCAGTATTTT
CASNKGATTDTQYF
>TRBJ2-1|TRBD2|-|TRBV9
TGTGCCAGCAGCGCGGCTAGCGGGCGCGCCTACAATGAGCAGTTCTTC
CASSAASGRAYNEQFF
>TRBJ2-1|TRBD2|-|TRBV12-5
TGTGCTAGTGCCGACGGGGGGTACAATGAGCAGTTCTTC
CASADGGYNEQFF
>TRBJ1-1|-|-|TRBV7-3
TGTGCCAGCAGTAAAACCGGCGGGACTAACACTGAAGCTTTCTTT
CASSKTGGTNTEAFF
>TRBJ2-1|TRBD2|many|TRBV29-1
TGCAGCGCTCTAGCGGGAGCAGCCTACAATGAGCAGTTCTTC
CSALAGAAYNEQFF
>TRBJ2-1|TRBD2|-|TRBV18
TGTGCCAGCTCACCGAGGGGAGGGTTGGGCTCCTACAATGAGCAGTTCTTC
CASSPRGGLGSYNEQFF
>TRBJ2-1|-|-|TRBV7-9
TGTGCCAGCAGCTCAAGAGGGGGAGATGAGCAGTTCTTC
CASSSRGGDEQFF
>TRBJ2-7|-|-|TRBV14
TGTGCCAGCAGCCAGGAAGGGCTCGAGCAGTACTTC
CASSQEGLEQYF
>TRBJ2-5|-|-|TRBV7-7
TGTGCCAGCAGCTTGGTTCAGGGAGAGACCCAGTACTTC
CASSLVQGETQYF
>TRBJ2-7|-|once|TRBV10-3
TGTGCCGTCGCCAGTCACTACGAGCAGTACTTC
CAVASHYEQYF
>TRBJ1-4|-|-|TRBV14
TGTGCCAGCAGCCACGACGGAAAACTGTTTTTT
CASSHDGKLFF
>TRBJ2-7|TRBD2|-|TRBV5-1
TGCGCCAGCAGCCCTGTGCTAGCGGGAGGGCCGAGCTCCTACGAGCAGTACTTC
CASSPVLAGGPSSYEQYF